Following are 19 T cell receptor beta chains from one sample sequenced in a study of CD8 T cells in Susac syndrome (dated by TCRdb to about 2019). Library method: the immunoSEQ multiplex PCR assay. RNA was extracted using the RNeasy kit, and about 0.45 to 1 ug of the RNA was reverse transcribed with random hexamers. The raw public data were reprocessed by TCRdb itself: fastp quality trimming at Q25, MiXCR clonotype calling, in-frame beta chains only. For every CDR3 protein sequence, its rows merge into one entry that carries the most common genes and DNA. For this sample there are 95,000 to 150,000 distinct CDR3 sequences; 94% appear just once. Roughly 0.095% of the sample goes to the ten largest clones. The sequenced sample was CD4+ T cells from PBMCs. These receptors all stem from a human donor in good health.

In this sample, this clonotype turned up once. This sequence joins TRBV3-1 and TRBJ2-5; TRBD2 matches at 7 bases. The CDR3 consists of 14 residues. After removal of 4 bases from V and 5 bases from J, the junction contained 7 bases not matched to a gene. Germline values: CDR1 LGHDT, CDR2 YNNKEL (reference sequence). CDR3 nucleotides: TGTGCCAGCAGCCCTAGCCGGGGGGTGGAGACCCAGTACTTC. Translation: CASSPSRGVETQYF.

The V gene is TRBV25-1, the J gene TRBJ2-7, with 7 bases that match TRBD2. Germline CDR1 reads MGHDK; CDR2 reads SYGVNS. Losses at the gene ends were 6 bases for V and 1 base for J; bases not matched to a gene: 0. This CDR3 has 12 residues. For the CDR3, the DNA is TGTGCCAGCAGGGGGGGGTCCTACGAGCAGTACTTC. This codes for CASRGGSYEQYF.

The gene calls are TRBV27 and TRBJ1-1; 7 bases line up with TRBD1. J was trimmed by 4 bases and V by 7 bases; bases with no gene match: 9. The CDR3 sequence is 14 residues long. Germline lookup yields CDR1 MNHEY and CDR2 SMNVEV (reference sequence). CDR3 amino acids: CASTHRQGSTEAFF. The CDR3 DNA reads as TGTGCCAGCACCCACCGACAGGGTAGCACTGAAGCTTTCTTT.

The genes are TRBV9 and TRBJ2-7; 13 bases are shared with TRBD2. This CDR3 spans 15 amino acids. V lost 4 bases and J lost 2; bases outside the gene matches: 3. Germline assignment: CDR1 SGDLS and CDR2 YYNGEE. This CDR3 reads CASSSGLAGAYEQYF. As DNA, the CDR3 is TGTGCCAGCAGCTCCGGACTAGCGGGAGCCTACGAGCAGTACTTC.

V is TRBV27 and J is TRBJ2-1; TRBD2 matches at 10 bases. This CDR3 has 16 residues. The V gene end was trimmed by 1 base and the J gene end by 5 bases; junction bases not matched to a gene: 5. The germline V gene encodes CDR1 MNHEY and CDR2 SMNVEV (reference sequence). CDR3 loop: CASSLWGLARDNEQFF. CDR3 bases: TGTGCCAGCAGTTTATGGGGACTAGCGAGAGACAATGAGCAGTTCTTC.

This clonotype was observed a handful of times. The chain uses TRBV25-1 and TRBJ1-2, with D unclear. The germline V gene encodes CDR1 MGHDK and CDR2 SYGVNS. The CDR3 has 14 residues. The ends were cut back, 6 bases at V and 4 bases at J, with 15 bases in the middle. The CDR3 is CASSPPGSSYGYTF. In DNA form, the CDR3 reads TGTGCCAGCAGCCCTCCTGGCAGCAGCTATGGCTACACCTTC.

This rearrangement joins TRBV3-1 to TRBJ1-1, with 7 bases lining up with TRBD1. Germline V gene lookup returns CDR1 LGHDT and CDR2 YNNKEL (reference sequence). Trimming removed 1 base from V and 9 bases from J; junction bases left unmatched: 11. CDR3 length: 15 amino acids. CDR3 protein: CASSQGDSTLGQAFF. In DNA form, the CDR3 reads TGTGCCAGCAGCCAAGGGGACAGCACACTCGGACAAGCTTTCTTT.

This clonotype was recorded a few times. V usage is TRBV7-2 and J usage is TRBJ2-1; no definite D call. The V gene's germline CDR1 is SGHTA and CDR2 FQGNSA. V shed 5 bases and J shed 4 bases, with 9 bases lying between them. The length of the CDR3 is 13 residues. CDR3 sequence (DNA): TGTGCCAGCAGCGAGACTGGATACAATGAGCAGTTCTTC. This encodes CASSETGYNEQFF.

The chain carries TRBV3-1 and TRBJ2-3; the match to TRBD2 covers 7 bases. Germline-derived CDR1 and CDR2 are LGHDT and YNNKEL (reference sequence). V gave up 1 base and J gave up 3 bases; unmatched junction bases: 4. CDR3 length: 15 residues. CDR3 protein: CASSQGSGPTDTQYF. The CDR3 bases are TGTGCCAGCAGCCAAGGTAGCGGGCCAACAGATACGCAGTATTTT.

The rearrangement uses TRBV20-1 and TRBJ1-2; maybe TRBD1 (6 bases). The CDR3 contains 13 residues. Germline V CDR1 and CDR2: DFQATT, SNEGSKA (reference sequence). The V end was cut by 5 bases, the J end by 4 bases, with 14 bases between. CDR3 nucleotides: TGCAGTGCTCCAACGACAGGCCGCTATGGCTACACCTTC. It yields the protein CSAPTTGRYGYTF.

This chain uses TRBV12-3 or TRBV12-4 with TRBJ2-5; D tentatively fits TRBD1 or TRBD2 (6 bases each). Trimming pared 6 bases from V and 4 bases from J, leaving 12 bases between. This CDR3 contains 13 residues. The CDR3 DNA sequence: TGTGCCAGCAGGCAGGGGCGGGGAGAGACCCAGTACTTC. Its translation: CASRQGRGETQYF.

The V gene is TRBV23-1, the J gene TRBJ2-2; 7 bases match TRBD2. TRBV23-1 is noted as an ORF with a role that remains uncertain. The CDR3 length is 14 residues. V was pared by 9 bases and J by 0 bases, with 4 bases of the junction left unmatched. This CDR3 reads CARGGVANTGELFF. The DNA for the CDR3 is TGCGCCAGGGGAGGGGTTGCGAACACCGGGGAGCTGTTTTTT.

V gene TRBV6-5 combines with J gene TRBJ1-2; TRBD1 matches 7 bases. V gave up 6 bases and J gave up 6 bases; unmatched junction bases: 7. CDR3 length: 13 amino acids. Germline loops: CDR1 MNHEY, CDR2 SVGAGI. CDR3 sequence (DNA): TGTGCCAGCAGACCACAGGGGATCCATGGCTACACCTTC. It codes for CASRPQGIHGYTF.

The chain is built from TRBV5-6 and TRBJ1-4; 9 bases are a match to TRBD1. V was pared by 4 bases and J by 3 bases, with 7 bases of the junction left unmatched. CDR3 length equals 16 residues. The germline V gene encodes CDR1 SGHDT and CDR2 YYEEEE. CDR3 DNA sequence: TGTGCCAGCAGCGCCTACAGGGGGCATGCTAATGAAAAACTGTTTTTT. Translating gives CASSAYRGHANEKLFF.

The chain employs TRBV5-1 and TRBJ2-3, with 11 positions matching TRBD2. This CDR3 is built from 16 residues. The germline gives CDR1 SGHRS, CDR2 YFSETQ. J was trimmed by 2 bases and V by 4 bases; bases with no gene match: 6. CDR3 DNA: TGCGCCAGCAGCGAAGGGACTAGCGGCCCCACAGATACGCAGTATTTT. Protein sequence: CASSEGTSGPTDTQYF.

The DNA of the CDR3 is TGTGCCTGGAGTCCCCTGGGGGAGTTCGATAATTCACCCCTCCACTTT. Translated: CAWSPLGEFDNSPLHF. This sequence joins TRBV30 and TRBJ1-6, with D maybe TRBD1 (5 bases). Trimming took off 2 bases at V and 5 bases at J, with 16 bases between the two ends. In germline, CDR1 is GTSNPN, CDR2 SVGIG (reference sequence). The CDR3 contains 16 residues. The variable domain in full, completed from reference TRBV30 and TRBJ1-6, reads SQTIHQWPATLVQPVGSPLSLECTVEGTSNPNLYWYRQAAGRGLQLLFYSVGIGQISSEVPQNLSASRPQDRQFILSSKKLLLSDSGFYLCAWSPLGEFDNSPLHFGNGTRLTVT.

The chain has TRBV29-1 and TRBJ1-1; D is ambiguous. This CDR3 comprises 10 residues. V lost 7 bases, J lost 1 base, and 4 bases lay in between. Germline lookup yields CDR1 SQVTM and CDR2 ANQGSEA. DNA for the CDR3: TGCAGCGCCCAGAACACTGAAGCTTTCTTT. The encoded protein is CSAQNTEAFF.

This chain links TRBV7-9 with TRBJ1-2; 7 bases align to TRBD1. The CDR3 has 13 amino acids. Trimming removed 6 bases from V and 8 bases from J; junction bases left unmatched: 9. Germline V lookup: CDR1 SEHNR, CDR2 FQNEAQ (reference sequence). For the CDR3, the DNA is TGTGCCAGCAGACAGACAGGGAGCGGAGGCTACACCTTC. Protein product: CASRQTGSGGYTF.

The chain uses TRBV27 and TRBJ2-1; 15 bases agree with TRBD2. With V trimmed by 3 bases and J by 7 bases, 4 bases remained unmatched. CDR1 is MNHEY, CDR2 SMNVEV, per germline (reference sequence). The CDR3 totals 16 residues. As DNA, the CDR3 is TGTGCCAGCAGTTTCTGGGGACTAGCGGGAGGAAATGAGCAGTTCTTC. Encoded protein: CASSFWGLAGGNEQFF.